These 29 T cell receptor beta chains share one sample of origin, sequenced in a study of cytomegalovirus exposure and HLA in healthy donors. The PCR was carried out with 60 Vbeta primers and 13 Jbeta primers. The protocol was immunoSEQ multiplex PCR, while the TCRdb copy is restricted to in-frame clones and leaves out a portion. Of more than 85,000 clones in the sample, roughly 88% are singletons; the top ten hold around 1.2%. Sequenced: PBMCs. These receptor sequences come from a woman aged 18-29 years in good health and CMV-seronegative.

V is TRBV9 and J is TRBJ2-1, with D unresolved. With 4 bases removed from V and 8 bases from J, the gap between germline ends came to 10 bases. Germline V lookup: CDR1 SGDLS, CDR2 YYNGEE. The CDR3 runs 12 residues. This chain's CDR3 is CASSLGSDEQFF. The CDR3 DNA reads TGTGCCAGCAGCTTAGGATCGGATGAGCAGTTCTTC.

J is TRBJ1-4 and V is TRBV7-2, with 8 positions matching TRBD1. The CDR3 runs 15 residues. The germline V gene encodes CDR1 SGHTA and CDR2 FQGNSA. V shed 3 bases, J shed 8 bases, and the junction held 8 bases outside the gene matches. Here the CDR3 reads CASSFPGTGDEKLFF. For the CDR3, the DNA is TGTGCCAGCAGCTTCCCCGGGACAGGTGACGAAAAACTGTTTTTT.

This clone was detected a few times. This sequence joins TRBV4-3 and TRBJ1-4, with TRBD1 matching over 7 bases. The CDR3 length is 16 residues. Germline trimming cut 0 bases from V and 8 bases from J; bases unmatched to any gene: 9. The V gene's germline CDR1 is LGHNA and CDR2 YSLEER. CDR3 sequence reads: CASSQDRRGGREKLFF. The CDR3 region has the DNA TGCGCCAGCAGCCAAGATCGAAGAGGGGGCCGGGAAAAACTGTTTTTT.

V gene TRBV2 combines with J gene TRBJ2-5; 7 nucleotides agree with TRBD1. Near its end, the DNA agrees better with TRBJ2-7, so the J call may be wrong. Per the germline V gene, CDR1 is SNHLY and CDR2 is FYNNEI. This CDR3 is 13 amino acids long. The CDR3 loop reads CAKTGTEGYEQYF. For the CDR3, the DNA is TGTGCCAAGACCGGGACAGAGGGCTACGAGCAGTACTTC.

The count of this clone is one. The chain has TRBV28 and TRBJ1-4; TRBD1 matches 8 bases. CDR1 and CDR2 from the germline V gene are MDHEN and SYDVKM. This CDR3 has 15 amino acids. V lost 5 bases, J lost 8 bases, and 10 bases stayed unmatched. Here the CDR3 DNA reads TGTGCCAGCAGTCTCCTGACAGGGGTGGGGGAAAAACTGTTTTTT. Residues: CASSLLTGVGEKLFF.

The chain recombines TRBV5-4 with TRBJ2-7; TRBD1 matches 9 bases. J lost 6 bases, V lost 0 bases, and 4 bases had no gene match. Germline V gene data show CDR1 as SGHNT and CDR2 as YYREEE (reference sequence). This CDR3 contains 14 residues. DNA for the CDR3: TGTGCCAGCAGCTTGGGTGACAGGGGGTTCGAGCAGTACTTC. Protein product: CASSLGDRGFEQYF.

The rearrangement uses TRBV5-4 and TRBJ1-1; maybe TRBD1 (5 bases). The CDR3 is 14 amino acids. Trimming left V 4 bases short and J 6 bases short, with 16 bases between. The germline gives CDR1 SGHNT, CDR2 YYREEE (reference sequence). CDR3: CASSPGRGRAEAFF. The CDR3 DNA reads TGTGCCAGCAGCCCAGGGAGGGGCAGGGCTGAAGCTTTCTTT.

V is TRBV7-3 and J is TRBJ2-1; 11 bases agree with TRBD2. Germline loops: CDR1 SGHTA, CDR2 FQGTGA. The CDR3 has 16 amino acids. The junction had 8 bases not matched to a gene; V was cut back by 6 bases and J by 4 bases. The CDR3 sequence is CASSLTGTSGYNEQFF. CDR3 sequence (DNA): TGTGCCAGCAGTTTGACCGGGACTAGCGGATACAATGAGCAGTTCTTC.

V and J are TRBV7-2 and TRBJ2-1; D might be TRBD2 (6 bases). The CDR3 sequence is 15 residues long. Germline-derived CDR1 and CDR2 are SGHTA and FQGNSA. V was trimmed by 8 bases and J by 3 bases, leaving 17 bases between them. The CDR3 spells CASSAAAGHYNEQFF. In nucleotides, the CDR3 is TGTGCCAGCTCCGCGGCGGCGGGGCACTACAATGAGCAGTTCTTC.

V and J are TRBV19 and TRBJ2-7, with D perhaps TRBD1 (7 bases). There are 17 residues in the CDR3. The V gene's germline CDR1 is LNHDA and CDR2 SQIVND (reference sequence). Trimming removed 10 bases from V and 0 bases from J, with 25 bases in between. The CDR3 DNA reads as TGTGCCACGCCAGGGGGGTTAGGAGCGGTTCCCTCCTACGAGCAGTACTTC. Residues: CATPGGLGAVPSYEQYF.

The rearrangement uses TRBV5-4 and TRBJ2-1; 16 nucleotides align to TRBD2. J was trimmed by 4 bases and V by 4 bases; bases with no gene match: 8. This CDR3 spans 18 amino acids. Germline assignment: CDR1 SGHNT and CDR2 YYREEE (reference sequence). CDR3 bases: TGTGCCAGCAGCACTGGGACTAGCGGGGGGGCGAGGTACAATGAGCAGTTCTTC. It codes for CASSTGTSGGARYNEQFF. The whole variable domain, remainder taken from reference TRBV5-4 and TRBJ2-1, is ETGVTQSPTHLIKTRGQQVTLRCSSQSGHNTVSWYQQALGQGPQFIFQYYREEENGRGNFPPRFSGLQFPNYSSELNVNALELDDSALYLCASSTGTSGGARYNEQFFGPGTRLTVL.

V usage is TRBV6-4 and J usage is TRBJ1-5; 7 nucleotides align to TRBD1. CDR3 length: 19 residues. The germline V gene has CDR1 MRHNA and CDR2 SNTAGT. The V gene end was trimmed by 6 bases and the J gene end by 6 bases; junction bases not matched to a gene: 23. Written as DNA, the CDR3 is TGTGCCAGCAGCCACCTTGAACCGGCAGGGGGTAGTAGGTGTCAGCCCCAGCATTTT. It specifies CASSHLEPAGGSRCQPQHF.

This chain links TRBV19 with TRBJ1-1; weak D call: TRBD1 (5 bases). The CDR3 length is 13 residues. Trimming took 3 bases from V and 5 from J, leaving 10 bases between them. CDR1 is LNHDA and CDR2 is SQIVND in the germline V gene (reference sequence). CDR3 sequence: CASSMGPRTEAFF. In DNA form, the CDR3 reads TGTGCCAGTAGTATGGGGCCGAGAACTGAAGCTTTCTTT.

This sequence joins TRBV2 and TRBJ2-7, with 9 positions matching TRBD2. The CDR3 spans 13 residues. Losses at the gene ends were 3 bases for V and 5 bases for J; bases not matched to a gene: 2. Germline-derived CDR1 and CDR2 are SNHLY and FYNNEI. The CDR3 DNA is TGTGCCAGCAGTGAGGAGCGGGAGGACGAGCAGTACTTC. The encoded protein is CASSEEREDEQYF.

The chain has TRBV7-9 and TRBJ2-7; the D is unclear. The CDR3 is made up of 14 amino acids. V was cut by 3 bases and J by 2 bases, with 11 bases left in between. The germline V gene has CDR1 SEHNR and CDR2 FQNEAQ (reference sequence). In nucleotides, the CDR3 is TGTGCCAGCAGCTTGGGCAATTGGGCCTACGAGCAGTACTTC. This gives the protein CASSLGNWAYEQYF.

The chain carries TRBV2 and TRBJ2-1; D is ambiguous. The CDR3 has 17 amino acids. In germline, CDR1 is SNHLY, CDR2 FYNNEI. Trimming took 0 bases from V and 4 from J, leaving 16 bases between them. CDR3 sequence reads: CASSEATDIVDYNEQFF. The CDR3 DNA sequence: TGTGCCAGCAGTGAAGCGACCGACATAGTCGATTACAATGAGCAGTTCTTC.

This sequence joins TRBV11-2 and TRBJ1-1; D unresolved. This CDR3 has 13 residues. CDR1 is SGHAT and CDR2 is FQNNGV in the germline V gene. V was cut by 2 bases and J by 0 bases, with 4 bases left in between. CDR3: CASSLFMNTEAFF. The DNA of the CDR3 is TGTGCCAGCAGCTTATTTATGAACACTGAAGCTTTCTTT.

This rearrangement joins TRBV27 to TRBJ2-7, with a possible D match to TRBD2 (5 bases). The germline V gene encodes CDR1 MNHEY and CDR2 SMNVEV (reference sequence). This CDR3 is 11 amino acids long. Trimming pared 6 bases from V and 7 bases from J, leaving 10 bases between. The CDR3 coding sequence is TGTGCCAGCAGCTTTGGGGAGGAGCAGTACTTC. Its protein is CASSFGEEQYF.

In this sample, this clone turned up a few times. The chain is built from TRBV14 and TRBJ2-5, with unresolved D. The length of the CDR3 is 17 residues. Germline assignment: CDR1 SGHDN and CDR2 FVKESK. Between the trimmed V and J ends, which lost 0 bases and 3 bases, there was a span of 17 bases. The CDR3 DNA reads TGTGCCAGCAGCCAAGAGTACCCCTCTAGAGAGAAAGAGACCCAGTACTTC. This codes for CASSQEYPSREKETQYF.

V usage is TRBV5-6 and J usage is TRBJ2-7; D unclear. CDR3 size: 15 residues. V was shortened by 5 bases and J by 2 bases, with 17 bases between the two germline ends. Germline lookup yields CDR1 SGHDT and CDR2 YYEEEE. The CDR3 DNA reads TGTGCCAGCAGTGAGTGGGTACGGGTGCCCTACGAGCAGTACTTC. Amino acids: CASSEWVRVPYEQYF.

As DNA, the CDR3 is TGTGCCAGCAGTCTTGGGCTGAACACTGAAGCTTTCTTT. It specifies CASSLGLNTEAFF. The chain recombines TRBV6-4 with TRBJ1-1; D is ambiguous. V lost 5 bases, J lost 0 bases, and 7 bases lay in between. In germline, CDR1 is MRHNA, CDR2 SNTAGT. There are 13 residues in the CDR3.

The chain combines TRBV4-1 with TRBJ2-7; maybe TRBD1 (6 bases). Trimming removed 1 base at V and 2 bases at J, with 15 bases between. Germline-derived CDR1 and CDR2 are MGHRA and YSYEKL. The CDR3 is 16 residues long. CDR3: CASSQVLGQGTYEQYF. The CDR3, as DNA: TGCGCCAGCAGCCAAGTTCTGGGTCAGGGGACCTACGAGCAGTACTTC.

V is TRBV7-2 and J is TRBJ2-4; possibly TRBD2 for D (7 bases). V gave up 4 bases and J gave up 8 bases, with 24 bases separating them. The CDR3 is 17 amino acids. Germline V gene sequence: CDR1 SGHTA, CDR2 FQGNSA. CDR3 sequence: CASSSDGTPGGIDIQYF. In nucleotides, the CDR3 is TGTGCCAGCAGCTCTGACGGGACACCGGGGGGTATAGACATTCAGTACTTC.

V is TRBV4-1 and J is TRBJ2-2, with 11 bases matching TRBD2. The junction had 11 bases not matched to a gene; V was cut back by 4 bases and J by 7 bases. The CDR3 runs to 17 residues. Per germline, CDR1 MGHRA and CDR2 YSYEKL. As DNA, the CDR3 is TGCGCCAGCAGCCCCACACCTAGCGGGAGGCGCCACGGGGAGCTGTTTTTT. Encoded protein: CASSPTPSGRRHGELFF.

This clone has just a few counts. This chain joins TRBV4-2 and TRBJ2-6; D gene unclear. Germline assignment: CDR1 LGHNA and CDR2 YNFKEQ. Trimming took off 3 bases at V and 0 bases at J, with 3 bases between the two ends. This CDR3 contains 14 residues. CDR3 residues: CASSHLSGANVLTF. In nucleotides, the CDR3 is TGTGCCAGCAGCCATCTCTCTGGGGCCAACGTCCTGACTTTC.

V and J are TRBV4-3 and TRBJ2-1; perhaps TRBD1 as D (6 bases). CDR3 length: 16 residues. Trimming cost V 3 bases and J 6 bases, with 18 bases left between them. Germline V CDR1 and CDR2: LGHNA, YSLEER. The chain's CDR3 is CASSHPHSGVGNEQFF. The CDR3, as DNA: TGCGCCAGCAGCCATCCCCATTCAGGGGTAGGCAATGAGCAGTTCTTC.

The V and J genes are TRBV7-8 and TRBJ2-5; D may be TRBD2 (6 bases). Trimming pared 1 base from V and 2 bases from J, leaving 20 bases between. The CDR3 runs to 18 residues. Germline-derived CDR1 and CDR2 are SGHVS and FQNEAQ. The chain's CDR3 is CASSLDHPAGMGQETQYF. In DNA, the CDR3 is TGTGCCAGCAGCTTAGACCATCCGGCGGGGATGGGGCAAGAGACCCAGTACTTC.

For this clone: The sample has other DNA sequences that encode this CDR3 too. The genes are TRBV7-7 and TRBJ2-5; 8 nucleotides match TRBD2. CDR1 and CDR2 from the germline V gene are SSHAT and FNYEAQ (reference sequence). CDR3 length equals 15 residues. The chain's CDR3 is CASSPGGGGRETQYF. In DNA form, the CDR3 reads TGTGCTAGTAGCCCCGGCGGCGGGGGGCGGGAGACCCAGTACTTC. The complete variable domain, with remaining parts taken from reference TRBV7-7 and TRBJ2-5, reads GAGVSQSPRYKVTKRGQDVTLRCDPISSHATLYWYQQALGQGPEFLTYFNYEAQPDKSGLPSDRFSAERPEGSISTLTIQRTEQRDSAMYRCASSPGGGGRETQYFGPGTRLLVL.

This clone was seen more than once but under ten times. CDR3 region: CASSLDRSSNQPQHF. In DNA, the CDR3 is TGCGCCAGCAGCTTGGACCGGAGCAGCAATCAGCCCCAGCATTTT. The chain carries TRBV5-1 and TRBJ1-5; unclear D gene. Germline CDR1 reads SGHRS; CDR2 reads YFSETQ. Trimming cost V 0 bases and J 1 base, with 8 bases left between them. The CDR3 has 15 amino acids.